This T cell receptor (beta chain) was documented in a study of blood T cells in healthy people across ages (dated by TCRdb to about 2015). Notes on the research overall: In model experiments, roughly one uniquely barcoded TCR beta cDNA molecule per two T cells was captured by template switching. Four age groups were formed from the donors: young (average approximately 15 years), middle-aged (approximately 40), aged (about 62) and long-lived (less than 85). The study analyzed two additional independent replicas of 1 million unique cDNA reads from the same blood draw for two donors, one aged 18 to 30 and one aged 80 or older. To track age-related changes in TCR beta repertoire diversity, the study relied on deep sequencing normalized with unique cDNA molecular identifiers.

Including the terminal cysteine and phenylalanine, the CDR3 comprises 12 residues. The CDR3 DNA has 36 bases and is translated from base 1. CDR1 and CDR2, per the germline V gene (reference sequence), are DFQATT and SNEGSKA. The roughly 39 donors, aged about 6 to 100 years, were systemically healthy Caucasian individuals from Russia. Ten milliliters of peripheral blood were collected from each donor into EDTA-treated Vacutainer tubes. Ficoll-Paque density-gradient centrifugation was used to isolate PBMCs, with at least 7 million per sample. Trizol reagent was used to extract total RNA from the PBMCs, yielding at least 6 micrograms per sample. The percentages of naive CD45RAhigh/CD27high T cells were determined by flow cytometry on a PBMC aliquot from every donor. Library creation used 5' RACE. TCRdb shows the sequencer as Illumina HiSeq 2500. A second PCR of about 7 to 12 cycles was run with a J-beta primer mix and a sample-barcoded 5' primer. A template-switch 5' adaptor carrying 12 random nucleotides introduced a unique molecular identifier onto each TCR beta cDNA molecule. At least 2.5 million CDR3-containing paired-end reads were obtained from each sample. First-strand cDNA was synthesized from all RNA with the Mint cDNA synthesis kit, primed by a TRBC-specific oligonucleotide. Following uracil-DNA glycosylase treatment, a first 18-cycle PCR with universal primers M1SS and BC2_uni_R was performed on all cDNA. The authors' analysis ran thus. Normalization of each sample was performed by random selection of 1 million high-quality reads, each carrying a distinct molecular identifier. Reads with shared molecular identifiers were discarded instead of being binned into consensus sequences. MiTCR, set to a Q25 quality threshold and the strictest error-elimination algorithm, was used for CDR3 identification, clonotype clustering and error correction. A nonparametric unseen species model with Euler transformation was used to estimate lower-bound total TCR beta diversity. Using fastp at Q25 and MiXCR, TCRdb reprocessed the public reads and kept productive beta chains. CDR3 protein duplicates are merged, each entry listing the most common genes and DNA. These V and J calls originate from TCRdb's pipeline instead of the authors' own analysis. The sample table shows 800,000 to 1,300,000 distinct CDR3 sequences, and under 30% are seen once. About 0.72% of the sample is taken by the ten largest.

Points the paper makes about the study in general: Because profiling used bulk unsorted PBMCs, naive and antigen-experienced compartments could not be compared conclusively. As age increased, observed TCR beta diversity per million T cells dropped in a roughly linear way, and a significant reduction was already evident by age about 40. The long-lived group showed more naive CD4+ T cells, fewer expanded clones and increased TCR diversity than the aged group, suggesting age selection. A strong correlation was found between observed TCR beta diversity and the percentage of naive T cells measured by flow cytometry. Donor CMV infection status was unknown, potentially confounding age-related changes in expanded clonotypes. Total diversity estimates from one million sequenced T cells were considered lower bounds and underestimates.

Concerning this clonotype itself: The clone's antigen remains unknown. No much larger clonotype is one base removed from it; base qualities were not supplied.

The same data also contributed to another study, on T cells of mothers and their children. According to the second study: The donors were nine systemically healthy Caucasian individuals, made up of three mothers and their six children. cDNA synthesis consumed the entire amount of extracted RNA, loaded at about 1.5 ug RNA in each 15 ul reaction. In the second PCR, sample barcodes and 2-4 random nucleotides were introduced via the M1S primer. Over 9 million TCR beta CDR3 reads came from each mother, compared with around 3 million reads from each child. In both related and unrelated pairs, thymic selection shapes the output of TCR recombination in a similar way, with inherited differences having only a minor effect. Related mother-child pairs always showed normalized repertoire overlap that was slightly higher than in unrelated mother-child pairs, though the difference was never significant. With a sensitivity of about 100 clones per million clonotypes, no persistent microchimeric T cell clones were detected. The study used deep NGS to compare TCR beta repertoires of mothers and children, seeking features distinguishing related mother-child pairs from unrelated individuals. On average, the children were approximately 11 +/- 4 years old, while the mothers were about 40 +/- 4 years old. After adapters were ligated using NEBNext reagents, the libraries underwent 100+100 nt paired-end sequencing on an Illumina HiSeq 2000. To avoid cross-contamination, the mother libraries and the child libraries were prepared a month apart and sequenced in separate runs. Between roughly 500,000 and 2,100,000 distinct TCR beta clonotypes were identified per donor. Naive TCR beta clonotypes were estimated from low-frequency clonotypes matched to each donor's FACS-determined naive share, without sorting.

The sequenced sample was blood. The receptor chain draws on TRBV20-1 and TRBJ2-5; TRBD1 fits 8 bases in the junction. This receptor was obtained from a girl aged 2 to 9 in good health. At the DNA level, the sequence is TGCAGCGGAACAGGGGGCCAAGAGACCCAGTACTTC. Translated, this is CSGTGGQETQYF.